This T cell receptor beta chain came from a study of beta chain features in type 1 diabetes. Study details: Examined across all samples were some 99 million sorted cells.

The CDR3 is made up of 13 amino acids. The germline V and J ends were trimmed by 6 bases and 4 bases, with 12 bases remaining between them. The germline CDR1 and CDR2 sequences are SGHNT and YYREEE (reference sequence). As every portion of the isolated RNA was reverse transcribed, the sequencing read expressed TCRB transcripts. Regulatory, naive and central memory T cell samples averaged around 3.6 million reads. TCRdb keeps only in-frame clones here, not all; method: immunoSEQ multiplex PCR. In the table there are about 350,000 clones, 15% to 20% of which are singletons. This clone was counted a few times.

V is TRBV5-4 and J is TRBJ2-3; D gene uncertain. Sequencing input: naive CD4+ T cells from blood. The source of this sequence is a woman aged 18 to 35 in good health. The CDR3 loop is CASTQSGPDTQYF. The CDR3 nucleotides read TGTGCCAGCACCCAATCAGGTCCAGATACGCAGTATTTT.